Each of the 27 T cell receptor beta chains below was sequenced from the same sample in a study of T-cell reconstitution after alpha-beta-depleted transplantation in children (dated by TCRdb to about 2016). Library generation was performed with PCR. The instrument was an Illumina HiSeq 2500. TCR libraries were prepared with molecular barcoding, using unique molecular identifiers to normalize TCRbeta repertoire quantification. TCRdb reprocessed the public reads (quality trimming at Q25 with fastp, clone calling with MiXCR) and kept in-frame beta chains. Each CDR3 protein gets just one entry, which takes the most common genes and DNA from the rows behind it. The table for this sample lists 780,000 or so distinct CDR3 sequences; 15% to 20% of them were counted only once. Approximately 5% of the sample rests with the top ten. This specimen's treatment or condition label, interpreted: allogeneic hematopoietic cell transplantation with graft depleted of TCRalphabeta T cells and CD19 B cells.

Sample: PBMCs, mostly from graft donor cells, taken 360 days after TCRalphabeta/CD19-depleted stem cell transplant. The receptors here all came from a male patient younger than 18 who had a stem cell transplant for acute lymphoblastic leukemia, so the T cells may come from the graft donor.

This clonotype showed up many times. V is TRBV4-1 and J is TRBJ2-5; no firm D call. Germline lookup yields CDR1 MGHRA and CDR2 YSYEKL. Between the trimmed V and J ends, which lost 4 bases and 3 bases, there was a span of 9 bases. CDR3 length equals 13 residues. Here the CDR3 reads CASSLVLKETQYF. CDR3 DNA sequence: TGCGCCAGCAGCCTTGTACTGAAAGAGACCCAGTACTTC.

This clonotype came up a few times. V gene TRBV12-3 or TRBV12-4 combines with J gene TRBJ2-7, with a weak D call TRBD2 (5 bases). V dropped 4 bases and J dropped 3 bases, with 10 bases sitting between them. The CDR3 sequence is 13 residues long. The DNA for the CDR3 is TGTGCCAGCAGTTCCAGACGGGGCTACGAGCAGTACTTC. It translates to CASSSRRGYEQYF.

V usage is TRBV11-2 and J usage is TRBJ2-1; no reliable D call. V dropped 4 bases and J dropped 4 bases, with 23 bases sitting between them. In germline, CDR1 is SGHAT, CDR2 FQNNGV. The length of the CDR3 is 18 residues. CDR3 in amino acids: CASSSLKKDSLNYNEQFF. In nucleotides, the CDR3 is TGTGCCAGCAGCTCCCTCAAGAAAGACTCTCTTAATTACAATGAGCAGTTCTTC.

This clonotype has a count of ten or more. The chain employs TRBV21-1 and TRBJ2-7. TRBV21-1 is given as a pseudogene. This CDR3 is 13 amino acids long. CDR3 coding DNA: TGTGCCAGCAGCAATGAGTTGACCTACGAGCAGTACTTC. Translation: CASSNELTYEQYF.

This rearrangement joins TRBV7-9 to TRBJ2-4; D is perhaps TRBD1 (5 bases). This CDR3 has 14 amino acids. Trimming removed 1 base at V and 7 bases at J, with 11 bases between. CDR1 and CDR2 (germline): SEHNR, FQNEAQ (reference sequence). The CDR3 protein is CASSLGAGFNIQYF. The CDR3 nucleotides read TGTGCCAGCAGCTTAGGGGCAGGGTTCAACATTCAGTACTTC. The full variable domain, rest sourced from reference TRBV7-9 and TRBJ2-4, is DTGVSQNPRHKITKRGQNVTFRCDPISEHNRLYWYRQTLGQGPEFLTYFQNEAQLEKSRLLSDRFSAERPKGSFSTLEIQRTEQGDSAMYLCASSLGAGFNIQYFGAGTRLSVL.

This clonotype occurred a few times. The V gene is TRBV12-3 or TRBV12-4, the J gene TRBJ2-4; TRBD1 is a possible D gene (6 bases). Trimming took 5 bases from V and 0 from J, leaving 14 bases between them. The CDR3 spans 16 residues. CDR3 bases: TGTGCCAGCAGTCCGAGACAGGCCGTAGCCAAAAACATTCAGTACTTC. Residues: CASSPRQAVAKNIQYF.

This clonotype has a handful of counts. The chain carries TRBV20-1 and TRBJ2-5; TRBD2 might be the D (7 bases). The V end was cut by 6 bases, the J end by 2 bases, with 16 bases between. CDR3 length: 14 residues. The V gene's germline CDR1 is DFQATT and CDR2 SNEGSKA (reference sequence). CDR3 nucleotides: TGCAGTGCGGGGGGGGCGGGGCAACAAGAGACCCAGTACTTC. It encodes CSAGGAGQQETQYF.

CDR3 amino acids: CASNPPGREYTDTQYF. For the CDR3, the DNA is TGCGCCAGCAACCCCCCTGGGCGGGAGTACACAGATACGCAGTATTTT. This chain joins TRBV5-1 and TRBJ2-3; 7 bases are a match to TRBD2. Germline V gene sequence: CDR1 SGHRS, CDR2 YFSETQ. CDR3 length: 16 amino acids. V gave up 6 bases and J gave up 2 bases; unmatched junction bases: 12.

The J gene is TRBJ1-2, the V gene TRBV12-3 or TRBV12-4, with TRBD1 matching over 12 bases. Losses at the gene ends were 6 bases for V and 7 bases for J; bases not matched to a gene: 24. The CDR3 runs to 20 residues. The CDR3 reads CASSVLAGRGTGGAIPGYTF. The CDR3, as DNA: TGTGCCAGCAGCGTATTAGCGGGACGGGGGACAGGGGGCGCGATCCCTGGCTACACCTTC.

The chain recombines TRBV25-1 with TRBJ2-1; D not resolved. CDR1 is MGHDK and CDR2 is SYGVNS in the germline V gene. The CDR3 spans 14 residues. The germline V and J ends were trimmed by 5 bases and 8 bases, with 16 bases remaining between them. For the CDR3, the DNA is TGTGCCAGCAGTTTACTTCAGAGCCCGTATGAGCAGTTCTTC. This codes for CASSLLQSPYEQFF.

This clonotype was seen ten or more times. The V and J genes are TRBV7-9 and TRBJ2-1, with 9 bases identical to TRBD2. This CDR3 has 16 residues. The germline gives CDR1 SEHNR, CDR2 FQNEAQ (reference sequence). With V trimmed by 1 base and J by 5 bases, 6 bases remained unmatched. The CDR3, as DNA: TGTGCCAGCAGCTTAGGCCCTGCGGGAGGGGACAATGAGCAGTTCTTC. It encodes CASSLGPAGGDNEQFF.

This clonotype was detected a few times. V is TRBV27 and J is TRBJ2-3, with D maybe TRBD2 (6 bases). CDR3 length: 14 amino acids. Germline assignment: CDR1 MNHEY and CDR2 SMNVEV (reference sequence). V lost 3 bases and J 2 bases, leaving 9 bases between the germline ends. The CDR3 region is CASSFSGFTDTQYF. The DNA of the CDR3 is TGTGCCAGCAGTTTTAGCGGATTCACAGATACGCAGTATTTT.

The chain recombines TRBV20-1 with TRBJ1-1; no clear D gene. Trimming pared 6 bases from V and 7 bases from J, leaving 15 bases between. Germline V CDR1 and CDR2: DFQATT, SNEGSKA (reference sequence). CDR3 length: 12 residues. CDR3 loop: CSAWQLINEAFF. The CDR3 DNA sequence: TGCAGTGCGTGGCAGTTGATTAATGAAGCTTTCTTT.

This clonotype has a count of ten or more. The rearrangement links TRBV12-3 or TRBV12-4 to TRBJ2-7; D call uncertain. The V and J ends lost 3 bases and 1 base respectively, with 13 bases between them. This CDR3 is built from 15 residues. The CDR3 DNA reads TGTGCCAGCAGTTTGAGTGGCTTGGGGTCCTACGAGCAGTACTTC. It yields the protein CASSLSGLGSYEQYF.

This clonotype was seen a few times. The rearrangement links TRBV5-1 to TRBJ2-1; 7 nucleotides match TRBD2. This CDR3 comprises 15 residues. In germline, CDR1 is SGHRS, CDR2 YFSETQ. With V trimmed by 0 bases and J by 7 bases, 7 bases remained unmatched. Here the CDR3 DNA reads TGCGCCAGCAGCTTGGAAGGTCGGGAGGAGAATGAGCAGTTCTTC. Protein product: CASSLEGREENEQFF.

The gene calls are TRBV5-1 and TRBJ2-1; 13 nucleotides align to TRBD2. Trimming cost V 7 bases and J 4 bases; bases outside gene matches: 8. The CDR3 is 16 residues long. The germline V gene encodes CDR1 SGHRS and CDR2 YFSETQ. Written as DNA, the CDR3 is TGCGCCAGCCGCGGACTAGCGGGAGTCCCTTACAATGAGCAGTTCTTC. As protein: CASRGLAGVPYNEQFF.

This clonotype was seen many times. The CDR3 DNA sequence: TGTGCCAGCAGTCAACACAGCCAAGAGACCCAGTACTTC. Translating it yields CASSQHSQETQYF. The chain links TRBV27 to TRBJ2-5; no clear D. Germline V gene data show CDR1 as MNHEY and CDR2 as SMNVEV (reference sequence). V was clipped by 5 bases and J by 1 base, with 8 bases between them. The CDR3 contains 13 residues.

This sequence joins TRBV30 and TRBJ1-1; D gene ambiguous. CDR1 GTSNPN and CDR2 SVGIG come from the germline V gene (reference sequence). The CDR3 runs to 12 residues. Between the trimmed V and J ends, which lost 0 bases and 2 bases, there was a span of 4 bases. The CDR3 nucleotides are TGTGCCTGGAGTGTAGGAAACACTGAAGCTTTCTTT. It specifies CAWSVGNTEAFF.

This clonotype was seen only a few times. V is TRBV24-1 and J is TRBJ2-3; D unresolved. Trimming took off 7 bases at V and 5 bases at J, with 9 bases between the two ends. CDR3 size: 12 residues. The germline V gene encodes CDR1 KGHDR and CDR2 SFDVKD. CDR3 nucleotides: TGTGCCACCAGCCCCTCTGGAGATACGCAGTATTTT. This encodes CATSPSGDTQYF.

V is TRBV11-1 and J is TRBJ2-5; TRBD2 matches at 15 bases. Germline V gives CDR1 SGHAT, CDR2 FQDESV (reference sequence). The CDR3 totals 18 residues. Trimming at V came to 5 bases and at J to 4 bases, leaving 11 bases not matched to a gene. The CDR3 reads CASSTPWTSGRVGETQYF. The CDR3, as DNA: TGTGCCAGCAGCACTCCCTGGACTAGCGGGAGGGTAGGAGAGACCCAGTACTTC.

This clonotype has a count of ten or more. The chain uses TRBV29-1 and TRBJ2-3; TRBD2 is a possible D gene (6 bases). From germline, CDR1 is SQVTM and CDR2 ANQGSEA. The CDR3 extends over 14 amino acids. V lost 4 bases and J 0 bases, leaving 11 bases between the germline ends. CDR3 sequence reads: CSVAASDSTDTQYF. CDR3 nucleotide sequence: TGCAGCGTTGCCGCTAGCGATAGCACAGATACGCAGTATTTT.

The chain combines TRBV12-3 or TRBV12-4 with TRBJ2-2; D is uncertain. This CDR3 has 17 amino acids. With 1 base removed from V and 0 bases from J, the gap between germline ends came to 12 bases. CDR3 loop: CASSLGSGHTNTGELFF. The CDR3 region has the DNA TGTGCCAGCAGTTTAGGTTCCGGGCACACGAACACCGGGGAGCTGTTTTTT.

The CDR3 sequence: CSARAGLSQPQHF. The CDR3 DNA sequence: TGCAGTGCTAGAGCAGGGCTCAGCCAGCCCCAGCATTTT. The J gene is TRBJ1-5, the V gene TRBV20-1, with D perhaps matching TRBD1 (5 bases). From germline, CDR1 is DFQATT and CDR2 SNEGSKA (reference sequence). The CDR3 covers 13 residues. V lost 1 base to trimming and J lost 7 bases, with 11 bases between them.

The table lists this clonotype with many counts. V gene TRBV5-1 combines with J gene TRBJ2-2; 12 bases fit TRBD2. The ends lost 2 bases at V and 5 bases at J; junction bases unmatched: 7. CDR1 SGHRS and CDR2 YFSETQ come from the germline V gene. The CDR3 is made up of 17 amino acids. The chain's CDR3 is CASSFLTSGSWTGELFF. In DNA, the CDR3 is TGCGCCAGCAGCTTCTTGACTAGCGGGAGTTGGACCGGGGAGCTGTTTTTT.

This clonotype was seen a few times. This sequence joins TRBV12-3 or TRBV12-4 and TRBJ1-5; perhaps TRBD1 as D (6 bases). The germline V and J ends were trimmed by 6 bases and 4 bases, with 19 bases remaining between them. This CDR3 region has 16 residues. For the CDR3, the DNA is TGTGCCAGCAGCCTTCTCCCGGACAGAGTTAATCAGCCCCAGCATTTT. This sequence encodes CASSLLPDRVNQPQHF.

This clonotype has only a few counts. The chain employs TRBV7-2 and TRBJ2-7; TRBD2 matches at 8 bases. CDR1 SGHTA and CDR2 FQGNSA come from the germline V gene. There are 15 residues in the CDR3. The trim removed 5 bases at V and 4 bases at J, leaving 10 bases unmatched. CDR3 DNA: TGTGCCAGCAGCAAGCGAGCGGGAGTAGTATACGAGCAGTACTTC. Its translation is CASSKRAGVVYEQYF.

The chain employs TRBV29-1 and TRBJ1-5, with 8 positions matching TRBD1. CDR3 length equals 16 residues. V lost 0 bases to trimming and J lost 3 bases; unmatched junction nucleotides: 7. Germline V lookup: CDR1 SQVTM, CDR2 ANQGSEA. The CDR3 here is CSVEEQGVAYNQPQHF. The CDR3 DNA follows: TGCAGCGTTGAAGAACAGGGGGTTGCGTACAATCAGCCCCAGCATTTT.